The 21 T cell receptor beta chains below all came from one sample that was sequenced in a study of CD8+CD57+ T cells in acquired aplastic anemia. The patients chosen for sequencing had shown expansion of CD8+CD57+ cells (detected by flow cytometry). The template for TCR beta VDJ and CDR3 sequence profiling was genomic DNA. MiXCR, run by TCRdb on the reads, gives a single entry per CDR3 protein. The table has hundreds of thousands of distinct CDR3 sequences, 25% to 40% seen once. Sequencing was done on a sample of sorted CD4+, CD8+, or CD8+CD57+ T cells (not recorded which) from PBMCs. These receptors originate from a human donor with aplastic anemia.

This clonotype was picked up a small number of times. This chain joins TRBV7-9 and TRBJ2-7; D assignment may be TRBD1 or TRBD2 (5 bases each). Trimming cost V 6 bases and J 6 bases, with 12 bases left between them. This CDR3 spans 12 amino acids. Germline assignment: CDR1 SEHNR and CDR2 FQNEAQ (reference sequence). The CDR3 sequence is CASSARGREQYF. The CDR3 DNA follows: TGTGCCAGCAGTGCTCGGGGACGCGAGCAGTACTTC.

This chain links TRBV29-1 with TRBJ1-2; no clear D. Trimming took off 2 bases at V and 2 bases at J, with 18 bases between the two ends. Germline V gene lookup returns CDR1 SQVTM and CDR2 ANQGSEA. This CDR3 comprises 16 residues. The CDR3 region has the DNA TGCAGCGTTGAATATGGTATGTGGCCGGGCAACTATGGCTACACCTTC. Its translation is CSVEYGMWPGNYGYTF.

V and J are TRBV2 and TRBJ1-4; 7 positions agree with TRBD1. The CDR3 totals 11 residues. CDR1 and CDR2 from the germline V gene are SNHLY and FYNNEI. J was trimmed by 8 bases and V by 7 bases; bases with no gene match: 1. The CDR3 DNA sequence: TGTGCCAGCAAGGGACAGGAAAAACTGTTTTTT. Translating it yields CASKGQEKLFF.

The CDR3 bases are TGCAGTGCTAGAATCGGACTAGCGGGGGACAATGAGCAGTTCTTC. The encoded protein is CSARIGLAGDNEQFF. V and J are TRBV20-1 and TRBJ2-1, with TRBD2 matching 13 bases. The V segment lost 2 bases and the J segment 5 bases; nucleotides outside the gene matches: 3. The CDR3 is made up of 15 amino acids. Germline CDR1 and CDR2: DFQATT and SNEGSKA (reference sequence).

This sequence joins TRBV2 and TRBJ1-6; the match to TRBD1 covers 7 bases. The V segment lost 8 bases and the J segment 7 bases; nucleotides outside the gene matches: 11. In germline, CDR1 is SNHLY, CDR2 FYNNEI. The CDR3 totals 15 residues. In DNA, the CDR3 is TGTGCCAGCGGAGACAGGACAGGAGAAAATTCACCCCTCCACTTT. Its protein is CASGDRTGENSPLHF.

At least ten counts were recorded for this clonotype. The CDR3 bases are TGTGCCAGCAGTACCCCCTCCTACGAGCAGTACTTC. Residues: CASSTPSYEQYF. V is TRBV12-3 or TRBV12-4 and J is TRBJ2-7; D gene uncertain. The V and J ends lost 5 bases and 0 bases respectively, with 5 bases between them. CDR3 length: 12 amino acids.

This clonotype has a handful of counts. The chain carries TRBV29-1 and TRBJ1-1; D is undetermined. V was shortened by 4 bases and J by 5 bases, with 17 bases between the two germline ends. Germline CDR1 is SQVTM and CDR2 is ANQGSEA. The CDR3 runs 14 residues. The CDR3 loop reads CSVALVGLGTEAFF. CDR3 in DNA: TGCAGCGTTGCTCTCGTGGGGTTGGGAACTGAAGCTTTCTTT.

A few counts support this clonotype. The chain has TRBV25-1 and TRBJ2-3; D is uncertain. The ends were cut back, 5 bases at V and 4 bases at J, with 10 bases in the middle. Germline loops: CDR1 MGHDK, CDR2 SYGVNS. The CDR3 is made up of 13 amino acids. The CDR3 protein is CASSPPVADTQYF. Here the CDR3 DNA reads TGTGCCAGCAGTCCACCCGTGGCAGATACGCAGTATTTT.

This clonotype has ten or more counts. The CDR3 nucleotides are TGCAGCGTAGTGACAGGGCGTGAGACCCAGTACTTC. Translating it yields CSVVTGRETQYF. The rearrangement links TRBV29-1 to TRBJ2-5; 7 bases match TRBD1. V trimming: 6 bases; J trimming: 5 bases; junction bases outside the gene matches: 6. This CDR3 region has 12 residues. The germline V gene encodes CDR1 SQVTM and CDR2 ANQGSEA.

This clonotype has only a few counts. One end of the junction fails to match germline, which may point to a read error. This chain joins TRBV9 and TRBJ2-2; TRBD2 might be the D (6 bases). Germline CDR1 is SGDLS and CDR2 is YYNGEE. The length of the CDR3 is 14 residues. Here the CDR3 DNA reads TGTGCCAGCAGCGCGGGTATTATAACCGGGGGGCTGTTTTTT. Its translation: CASSAGIITGGLFF.

In the case of this clonotype: A read error may be the cause here, since a much bigger clone is one base away. The rearrangement uses TRBV7-9 and TRBJ2-4; D may be TRBD1 (6 bases). This CDR3 contains 14 residues. The germline V gene has CDR1 SEHNR and CDR2 FQNEAQ (reference sequence). V lost 4 bases and J 12 bases, leaving 19 bases between the germline ends. The DNA of the CDR3 is TGTGCCAGCAGCTCTGGGACAACTGTGAGCAATCAGTACTTC. It yields the protein CASSSGTTVSNQYF.

Turning to this clonotype: A junction end diverges from the germline sequence, so it may reflect a read error. The chain has TRBV10-2 and TRBJ2-7, with 9 bases fitting TRBD1. The CDR3 runs to 15 residues. CDR1 and CDR2 from the germline V gene are WSHSY and SAAADI. The CDR3: CASSPPGTGNNEQYF. The CDR3 DNA follows: TGTGCCAGCTCACCTCCCGGGACAGGGAACAACGAGCAGTACTTC.

This clonotype was found many times. The chain joins TRBV29-1 to TRBJ2-5; D ambiguous. Germline V gene data show CDR1 as SQVTM and CDR2 as ANQGSEA. V dropped 1 base and J dropped 5 bases, with 5 bases sitting between them. The CDR3 is made up of 11 amino acids. CDR3 amino acids: CSVEVGETQYF. DNA of the CDR3: TGCAGCGTTGAAGTTGGCGAGACCCAGTACTTC.

The chain recombines TRBV11-2 with TRBJ2-3, with 7 bases that match TRBD2. Looked up from germline, CDR1 is SGHAT and CDR2 is FQNNGV. V trimming: 4 bases; J trimming: 6 bases; junction bases outside the gene matches: 16. This CDR3 comprises 17 residues. CDR3 bases: TGTGCCAGCAGCTCGGGAGCGAAAGATTGCGGGGGTGATACGCAGTATTTT. Its translation is CASSSGAKDCGGDTQYF. Variable domain in full (rest from reference TRBV11-2 and TRBJ2-3): EAGVAQSPRYKIIEKRQSVAFWCNPISGHATLYWYQQILGQGPKLLIQFQNNGVVDDSQLPKDRFSAERLKGVDSTLKIQPAKLEDSAVYLCASSSGAKDCGGDTQYFGPGTRLTVL.

This clonotype was detected only a few times. The chain has TRBV20-1 and TRBJ2-1, with 12 bases that match TRBD2. The CDR3 contains 16 residues. J was trimmed by 0 bases and V by 3 bases; bases with no gene match: 3. The germline V gene encodes CDR1 DFQATT and CDR2 SNEGSKA (reference sequence). DNA for the CDR3: TGCAGTGCTAGGACTAGCGGGGGCCCCTCCTACAATGAGCAGTTCTTC. Amino acids: CSARTSGGPSYNEQFF.

This clonotype occurred many times. The junction departs from the called germline gene at one end, perhaps through a read error. The chain uses TRBV7-7 and TRBJ2-1, with D possibly being TRBD1 (6 bases). Germline V CDR1 and CDR2: SSHAT, FNYEAQ (reference sequence). The CDR3 sequence is 13 residues long. The CDR3 here is CASSLNRADEQFF. As DNA, the CDR3 is TGTGCTAGCAGCCTTAACAGGGCCGATGAGCAGTTCTTC.

At least ten counts were recorded for this clonotype. The chain couples TRBV7-9 to TRBJ2-7; 12 bases fit TRBD1. CDR1 and CDR2 (germline): SEHNR, FQNEAQ (reference sequence). V dropped 3 bases and J dropped 5; count of bases not matched to a gene: 8. The CDR3 has 16 amino acids. The CDR3 DNA is TGTGCCAGCAGCTTGGTCGCGGGACAGGGGGCCAACGAGCAGTACTTC. Its protein product is CASSLVAGQGANEQYF.

This rearrangement joins TRBV5-1 to TRBJ2-3; D ambiguous. The CDR3 length is 13 residues. Germline lookup yields CDR1 SGHRS and CDR2 YFSETQ. V lost 2 bases and J 6 bases, leaving 10 bases between the germline ends. As DNA, the CDR3 is TGCGCCAGCAGCTTCAACCTGCGGGATACGCAGTATTTT. Protein product: CASSFNLRDTQYF.

This clonotype was recorded at least ten times. The V gene is TRBV24-1, the J gene TRBJ1-5; D is uncertain. This CDR3 has 18 residues. The V end lost 2 bases, the J end lost 2 bases, and 18 bases lay between the germline ends. Germline V gene sequence: CDR1 KGHDR, CDR2 SFDVKD. The CDR3 is CATSDSAATSLGNQPQHF. The CDR3 bases are TGTGCCACCAGTGATTCGGCAGCCACCAGCCTTGGCAATCAGCCCCAGCATTTT.

The V call is TRBV7-9, the J call TRBJ1-1; D unresolved. CDR3 length: 16 amino acids. The V gene's germline CDR1 is SEHNR and CDR2 FQNEAQ (reference sequence). Trimming pared 1 base from V and 1 base from J, leaving 13 bases between. CDR3 DNA: TGTGCCAGCAGCTTAGTAGGTCGCGAGTCGAACACTGAAGCTTTCTTT. It is translated as CASSLVGRESNTEAFF.

In its sample, this clonotype was seen many times. The chain has TRBV20-1 and TRBJ2-7; 9 positions agree with TRBD2. The CDR3 extends over 16 amino acids. Germline CDR1 DFQATT, CDR2 SNEGSKA (reference sequence). V shed 1 base and J 3 bases; nucleotides not matched to a gene: 10. CDR3 bases: TGCAGTGCTAGAGTGACTAGCGGAGGCAATTACTACGAGCAGTACTTC. Translating it yields CSARVTSGGNYYEQYF.